Included here is one TCR beta chain sequence, with context. Its antigen is as yet unknown. The sample, around 10 milliliters of peripheral blood, was drawn from each donor. The data were taken from a study of blood T cells in healthy people across ages. Primed by a sample-barcoded 5' primer and a J-beta primer mix, a second PCR proceeded for about 7 to 12 cycles. Template switching added a 12-random-nucleotide identifier to every cDNA molecule. One entry per CDR3 protein results from TCRdb running MiXCR on the 5' RACE reads. Of hundreds of thousands of distinct CDR3 sequences listed, 25% to 30% are singletons. The CDR3 loop spans 14 amino acids. The V end was cut by 6 bases, the J end by 1 base, with 11 bases between. CDR1 MNHEY and CDR2 SMNVEV come from the germline V gene (reference sequence). Notes on the study in general: Aged donors had fewer naive CD4+ cells and lower diversity than long-lived donors.

This TCR derives from a woman at least 80 years old in good health. V is TRBV27 and J is TRBJ2-3, with D uncertain. The sequenced material came from blood. CDR3 in amino acids: CASRGSPRTDTQYF. The CDR3 region has the DNA TGTGCCAGCAGGGGCTCGCCCCGCACAGATACGCAGTATTTT.